This entry is about one TCR beta chain. What it binds is not known. The data originate from a study of CD8 T cells in ankylosing spondylitis. Study findings and constraints: Researchers report that disease-linked clones proved CD8+ and relatively rare in peripheral blood. Characteristic, it appeared, of ankylosing spondylitis blood was a TCR beta motif of fewer than 10 highly homologous variants.

Quantitative 5'-RACE with molecular barcodes generated TCR beta libraries. TCRdb analysed the 5' RACE reads with MiXCR anew, one entry per CDR3 protein. The sample includes roughly 200,000 distinct CDR3 sequences, roughly 26% of them seen just once. Sequencing input: blood, either unsorted or a sorted T cell fraction (not recorded which). This TCR was sampled from a male donor with ankylosing spondylitis or in good health (not recorded which).

The CDR3, as DNA: TGCAGTGCTACGCAGGGGGCGCGGAATCAGCCCCAGCATTTT. Its protein product is CSATQGARNQPQHF. The chain carries TRBV20-1 and TRBJ1-5; TRBD1 agrees at 8 bases. The V gene end was trimmed by 4 bases and the J gene end by 4 bases; junction bases not matched to a gene: 6. Germline V gives CDR1 DFQATT, CDR2 SNEGSKA (reference sequence). The length of the CDR3 is 14 residues.